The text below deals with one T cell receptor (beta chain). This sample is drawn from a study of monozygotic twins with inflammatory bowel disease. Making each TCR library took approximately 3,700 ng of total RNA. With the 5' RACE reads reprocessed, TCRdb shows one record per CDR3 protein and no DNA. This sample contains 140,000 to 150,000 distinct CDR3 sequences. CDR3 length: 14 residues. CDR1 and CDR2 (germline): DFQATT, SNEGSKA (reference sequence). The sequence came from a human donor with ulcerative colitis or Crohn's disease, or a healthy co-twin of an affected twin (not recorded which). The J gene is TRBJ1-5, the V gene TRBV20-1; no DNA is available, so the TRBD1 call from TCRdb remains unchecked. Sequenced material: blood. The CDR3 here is CSAKGTVTNQPQHF.